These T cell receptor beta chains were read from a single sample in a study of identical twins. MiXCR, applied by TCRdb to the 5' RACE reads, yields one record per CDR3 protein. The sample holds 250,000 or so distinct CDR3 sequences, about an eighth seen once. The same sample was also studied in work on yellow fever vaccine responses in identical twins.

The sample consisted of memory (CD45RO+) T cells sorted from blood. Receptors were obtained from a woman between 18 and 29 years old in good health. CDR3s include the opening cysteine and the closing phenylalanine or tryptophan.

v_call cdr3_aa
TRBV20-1 CSARDWDEQYF
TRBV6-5 CASSYSGDSYEQYF
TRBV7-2 CASSLRQAQPQHF
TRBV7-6 CASRPYQETQYF
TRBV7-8 CASSPRSGLNQPQHF
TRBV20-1 CSARRTGLSSPLHF
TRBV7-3 CASSIDGTGELFF
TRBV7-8 CASSLFAGLGDTQYF
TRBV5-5 CASSFLGQGTEAFF
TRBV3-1 CASSLRQLSYEQYF
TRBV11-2 CASRPWGLAGGKGNEQYF
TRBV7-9 CASKPVGSSGANVLTF
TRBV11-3 CASSLDEGTQYF
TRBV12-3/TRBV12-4 CASSFKRVTTGANVLTF
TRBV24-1 CATSDTGPGSYNEQFF
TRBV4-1 CASSDGQGGEKLFF
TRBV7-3 CASSLNPSYEQYF
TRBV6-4 CASTRPLAKNIQYF
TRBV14 CASSQLTGGELFF
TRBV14 CASSQAQGRAEQYF
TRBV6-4 CASGPQGDTDTQYF
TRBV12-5 CASGSSVGMGQETQYF
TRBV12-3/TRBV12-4 CASSLVARNEQFF
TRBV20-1 CSALGYQETQYF